Listed here is a single T cell receptor (beta chain). Its specificity is unknown. The assay was immunoSEQ multiplex PCR, and TCRdb's table has in-frame clones only and misses some. The data show some 580,000 clones, approximately 97% seen once. This entry is derived from a study of shared clonotypes between healthy human individuals. V shed 4 bases and J shed 1 base, with 12 bases lying between them. The CDR3 is 15 amino acids. The germline CDR1 and CDR2 sequences are SGHDT and YYEEEE. Whole-study findings and limits: A few donors shared approximately 5% of their naive CD4 clonotypes. With few donors, the genetic and exposure-history diversity represented was limited.

The chain carries TRBV5-6 and TRBJ1-5, with D unclear. This sequence originates from a young woman in good health. Sample: naive CD4+ T cells sorted from blood. This sample's subset: CD45RA+ positively selected. CDR3 DNA: TGTGCCAGCAGCCCCATGGGTGGCAGCAATCAGCCCCAGCATTTT. Protein product: CASSPMGGSNQPQHF.